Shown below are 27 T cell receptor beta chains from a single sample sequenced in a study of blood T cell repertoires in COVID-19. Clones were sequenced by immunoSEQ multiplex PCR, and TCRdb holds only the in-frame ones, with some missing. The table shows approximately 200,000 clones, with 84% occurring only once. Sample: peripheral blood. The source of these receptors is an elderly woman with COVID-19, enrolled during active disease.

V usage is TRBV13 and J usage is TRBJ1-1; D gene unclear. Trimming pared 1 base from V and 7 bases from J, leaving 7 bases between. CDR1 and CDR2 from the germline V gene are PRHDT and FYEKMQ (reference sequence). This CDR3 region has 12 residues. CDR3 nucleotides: TGTGCCAGCAGCTTAGCCGGGTATGAAGCTTTCTTT. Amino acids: CASSLAGYEAFF.

The CDR3 DNA is TGTGCCAGTAGTTACGGACAGAACGTAGCCAAAAACATTCAGTACTTC. It specifies CASSYGQNVAKNIQYF. The genes are TRBV19 and TRBJ2-4; D is possibly TRBD1 (6 bases). Germline lookup yields CDR1 LNHDA and CDR2 SQIVND (reference sequence). The CDR3 is 16 amino acids. The V end was cut by 5 bases, the J end by 0 bases, with 14 bases between.

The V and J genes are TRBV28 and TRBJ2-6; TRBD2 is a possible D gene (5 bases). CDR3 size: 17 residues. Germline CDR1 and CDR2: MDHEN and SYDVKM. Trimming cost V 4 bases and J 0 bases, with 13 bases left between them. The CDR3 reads CASSSTGEYSGANVLTF. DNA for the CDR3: TGTGCCAGCAGTTCCACCGGGGAGTACTCTGGGGCCAACGTCCTGACTTTC.

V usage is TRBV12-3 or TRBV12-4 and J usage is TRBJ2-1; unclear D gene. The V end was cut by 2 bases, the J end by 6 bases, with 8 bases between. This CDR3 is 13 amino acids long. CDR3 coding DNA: TGTGCCAGCAGTTTAAGCTACGCCAATGAGCAGTTCTTC. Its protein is CASSLSYANEQFF.

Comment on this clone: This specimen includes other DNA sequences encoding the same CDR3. Written as DNA, the CDR3 is TGTGCCAGCAGCGTGGGGGGAACTAATGAAAAACTGTTTTTT. Encoded protein: CASSVGGTNEKLFF. This chain links TRBV9 with TRBJ1-4; a weak D match, TRBD1 (5 bases). Germline V gives CDR1 SGDLS, CDR2 YYNGEE. CDR3 length: 14 amino acids. Trimming shortened V by 2 bases and J by 1 base, and 6 bases separated the two germline ends.

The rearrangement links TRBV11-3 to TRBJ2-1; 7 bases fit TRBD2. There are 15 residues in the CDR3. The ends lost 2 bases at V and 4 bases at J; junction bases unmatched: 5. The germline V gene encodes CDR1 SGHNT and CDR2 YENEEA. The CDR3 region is CASSLSAGDYNEQFF. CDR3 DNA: TGTGCCAGCAGCTTAAGTGCGGGGGATTACAATGAGCAGTTCTTC.

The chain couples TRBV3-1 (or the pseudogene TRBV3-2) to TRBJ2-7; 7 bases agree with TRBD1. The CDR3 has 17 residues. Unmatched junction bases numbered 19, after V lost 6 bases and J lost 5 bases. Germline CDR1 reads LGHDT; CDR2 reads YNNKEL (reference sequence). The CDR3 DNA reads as TGTGCCAGCAGACACACGACCCAGGGGGTATTCCGAGACGAGCAGTACTTC. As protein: CASRHTTQGVFRDEQYF.

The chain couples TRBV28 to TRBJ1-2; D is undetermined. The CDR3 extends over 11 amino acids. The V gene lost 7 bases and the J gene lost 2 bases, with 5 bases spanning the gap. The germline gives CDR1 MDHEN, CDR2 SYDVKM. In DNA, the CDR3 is TGTGCCAGCAAGCCCAACTATGGCTACACCTTC. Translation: CASKPNYGYTF.

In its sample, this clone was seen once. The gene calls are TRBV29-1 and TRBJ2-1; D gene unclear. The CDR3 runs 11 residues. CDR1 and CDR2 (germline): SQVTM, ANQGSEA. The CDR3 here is CTFGYLNEQFF. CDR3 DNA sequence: TGCACCTTCGGGTACCTCAATGAGCAGTTCTTC.

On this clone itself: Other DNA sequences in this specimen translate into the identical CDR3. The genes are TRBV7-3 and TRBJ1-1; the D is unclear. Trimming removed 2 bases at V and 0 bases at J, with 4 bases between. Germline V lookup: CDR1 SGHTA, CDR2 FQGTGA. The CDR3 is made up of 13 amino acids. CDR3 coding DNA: TGTGCCAGCAGCTTACAGATGAACACTGAAGCTTTCTTT. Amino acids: CASSLQMNTEAFF.

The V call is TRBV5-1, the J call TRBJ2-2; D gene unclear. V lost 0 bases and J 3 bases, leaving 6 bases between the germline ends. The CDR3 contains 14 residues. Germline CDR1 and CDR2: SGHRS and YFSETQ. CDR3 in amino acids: CASSLAQDTGELFF. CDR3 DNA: TGCGCCAGCAGCTTGGCTCAGGACACCGGGGAGCTGTTTTTT.

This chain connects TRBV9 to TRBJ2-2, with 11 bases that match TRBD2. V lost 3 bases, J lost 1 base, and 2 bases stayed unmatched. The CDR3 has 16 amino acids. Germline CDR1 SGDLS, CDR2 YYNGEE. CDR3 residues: CASSAGLAGNTGELFF. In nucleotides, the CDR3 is TGTGCCAGCAGCGCTGGACTAGCGGGGAACACCGGGGAGCTGTTTTTT. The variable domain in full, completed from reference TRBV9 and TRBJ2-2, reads DSGVTQTPKHLITATGQRVTLRCSPRSGDLSVYWYQQSLDQGLQFLIQYYNGEERAKGNILERFSAQQFPDLHSELNLSSLELGDSALYFCASSAGLAGNTGELFFGEGSRLTVL.

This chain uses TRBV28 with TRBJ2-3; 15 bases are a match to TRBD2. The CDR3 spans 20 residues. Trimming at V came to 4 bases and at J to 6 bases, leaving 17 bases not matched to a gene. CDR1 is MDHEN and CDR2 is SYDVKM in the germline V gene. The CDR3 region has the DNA TGTGCCAGCAGTTCCCCCCAGGGCGTTGGACTAGCGGGAGGGCCCGATACGCAGTATTTT. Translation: CASSSPQGVGLAGGPDTQYF.

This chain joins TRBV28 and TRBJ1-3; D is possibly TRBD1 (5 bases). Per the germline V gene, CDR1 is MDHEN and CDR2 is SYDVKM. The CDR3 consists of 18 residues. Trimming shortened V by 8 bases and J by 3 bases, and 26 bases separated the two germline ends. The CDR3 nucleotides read TGTGCCAGCGGACTAGGGAGAGTAGGGACCAACGGTGGAAACACCATATATTTT. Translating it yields CASGLGRVGTNGGNTIYF.

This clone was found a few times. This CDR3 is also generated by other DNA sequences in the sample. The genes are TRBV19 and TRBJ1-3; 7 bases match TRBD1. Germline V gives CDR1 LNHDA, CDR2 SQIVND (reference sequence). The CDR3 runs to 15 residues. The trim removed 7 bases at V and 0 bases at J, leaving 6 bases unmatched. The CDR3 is CASTRGDNSGNTIYF. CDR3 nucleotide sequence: TGTGCCAGTACCAGGGGGGATAACTCTGGAAACACCATATATTTT.

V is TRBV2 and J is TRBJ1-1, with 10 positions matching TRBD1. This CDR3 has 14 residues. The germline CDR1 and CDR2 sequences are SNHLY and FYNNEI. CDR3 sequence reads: CVHTTGTGDTEAFF. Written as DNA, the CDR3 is TGTGTCCACACAACCGGGACAGGGGACACTGAAGCTTTCTTT.

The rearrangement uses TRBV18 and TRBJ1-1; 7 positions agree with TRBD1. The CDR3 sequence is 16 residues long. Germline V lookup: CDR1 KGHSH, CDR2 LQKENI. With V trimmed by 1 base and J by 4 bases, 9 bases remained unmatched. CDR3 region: CASSPRDRGLGTEAFF. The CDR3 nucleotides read TGTGCCAGCTCACCACGGGATAGGGGGCTTGGCACTGAAGCTTTCTTT.

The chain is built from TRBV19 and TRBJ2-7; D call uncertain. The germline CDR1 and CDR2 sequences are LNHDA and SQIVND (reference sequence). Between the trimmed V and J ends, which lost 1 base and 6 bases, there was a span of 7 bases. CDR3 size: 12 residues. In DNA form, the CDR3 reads TGTGCCAGTAGTATAGTAGACTCCGAGCAGTACTTC. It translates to CASSIVDSEQYF.

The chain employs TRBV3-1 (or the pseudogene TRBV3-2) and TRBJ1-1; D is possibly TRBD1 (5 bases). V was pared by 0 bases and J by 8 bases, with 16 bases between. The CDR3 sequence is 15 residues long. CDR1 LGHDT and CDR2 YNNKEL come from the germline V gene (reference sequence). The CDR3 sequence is CASSQDLTGLSEAFF. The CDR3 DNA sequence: TGTGCCAGCAGCCAAGATCTCACAGGATTATCCGAAGCTTTCTTT.

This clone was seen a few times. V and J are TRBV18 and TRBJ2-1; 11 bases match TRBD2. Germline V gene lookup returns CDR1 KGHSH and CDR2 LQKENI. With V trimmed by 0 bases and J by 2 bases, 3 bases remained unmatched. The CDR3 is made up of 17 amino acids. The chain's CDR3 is CASSPPGLAGAYNEQFF. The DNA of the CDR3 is TGTGCCAGCTCACCACCCGGACTAGCGGGTGCCTACAATGAGCAGTTCTTC.

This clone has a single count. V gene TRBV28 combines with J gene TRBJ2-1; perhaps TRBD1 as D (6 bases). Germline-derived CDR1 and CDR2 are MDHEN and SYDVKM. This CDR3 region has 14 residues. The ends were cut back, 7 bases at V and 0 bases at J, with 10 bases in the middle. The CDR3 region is CASIGQSSYNEQFF. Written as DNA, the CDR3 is TGTGCCAGCATTGGACAGAGCTCCTACAATGAGCAGTTCTTC.

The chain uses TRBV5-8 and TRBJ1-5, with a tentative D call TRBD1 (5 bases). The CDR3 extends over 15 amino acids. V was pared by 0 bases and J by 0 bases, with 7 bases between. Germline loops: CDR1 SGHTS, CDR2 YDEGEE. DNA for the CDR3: TGTGCCAGCAGCTTGGCGGGGGATAGCAATCAGCCCCAGCATTTT. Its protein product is CASSLAGDSNQPQHF.

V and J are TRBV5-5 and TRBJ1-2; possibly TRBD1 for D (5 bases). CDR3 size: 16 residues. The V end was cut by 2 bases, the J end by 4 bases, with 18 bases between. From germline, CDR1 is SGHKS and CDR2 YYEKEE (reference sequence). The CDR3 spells CASSFGPDSFIYGYTF. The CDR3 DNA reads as TGTGCCAGCAGCTTTGGTCCCGACAGCTTCATCTATGGCTACACCTTC.

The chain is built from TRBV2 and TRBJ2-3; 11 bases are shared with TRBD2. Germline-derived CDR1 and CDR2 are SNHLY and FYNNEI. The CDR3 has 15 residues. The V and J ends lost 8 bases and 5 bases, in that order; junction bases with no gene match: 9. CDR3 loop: CASLLLAGEIDTQYF. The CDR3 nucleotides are TGTGCCAGCCTTTTACTAGCGGGAGAAATAGATACGCAGTATTTT.

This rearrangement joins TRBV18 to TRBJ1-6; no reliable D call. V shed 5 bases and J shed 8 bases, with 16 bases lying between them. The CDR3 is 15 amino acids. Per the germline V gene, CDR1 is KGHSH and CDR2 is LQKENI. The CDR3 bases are TGTGCCAGCTCAGCGGTAGAAAGTAGAGATTCACCCCTCCACTTT. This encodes CASSAVESRDSPLHF.

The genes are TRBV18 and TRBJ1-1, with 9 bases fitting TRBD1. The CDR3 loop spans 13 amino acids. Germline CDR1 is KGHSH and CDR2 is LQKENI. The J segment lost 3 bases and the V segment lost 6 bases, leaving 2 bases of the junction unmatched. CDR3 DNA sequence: TGTGCCAGCTCGCGGGACAGGGACACTGAAGCTTTCTTT. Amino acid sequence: CASSRDRDTEAFF.

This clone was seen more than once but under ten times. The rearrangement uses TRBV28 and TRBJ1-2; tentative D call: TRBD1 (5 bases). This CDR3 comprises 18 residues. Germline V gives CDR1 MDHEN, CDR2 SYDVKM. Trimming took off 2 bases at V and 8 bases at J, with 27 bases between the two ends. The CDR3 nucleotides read TGTGCCAGCAGTTTAGGAGGGGCAGGTAGCTCCCTACTACGGGGCTACACCTTC. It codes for CASSLGGAGSSLLRGYTF.